Presented here are 28 T cell receptor beta chains from one specimen sequenced in a study of shared clonotypes between healthy human individuals. Generated by immunoSEQ multiplex PCR, the TCRdb table keeps only in-frame clones and is missing some. The sample has over a million clones; more than 95% are singletons. The sample consisted of naive CD4+ T cells sorted from blood. Subset of the sample: CD45RA+ positively selected. The source of these receptors is a man aged 25-40 years in good health.

V is TRBV30 and J is TRBJ2-2; perhaps TRBD2 as D (5 bases). CDR1 is GTSNPN and CDR2 is SVGIG in the germline V gene (reference sequence). The CDR3 loop spans 16 amino acids. The ends were cut back, 0 bases at V and 6 bases at J, with 17 bases in the middle. The CDR3 nucleotides read TGTGCCTGGAGTGTACGAGTGGGAGAATGGGCCGGGGAGCTGTTTTTT. Protein sequence: CAWSVRVGEWAGELFF. Combining the CDR3 with reference TRBV30 and TRBJ2-2 gives the whole variable domain SQTIHQWPATLVQPVGSPLSLECTVEGTSNPNLYWYRQAAGRGLQLLFYSVGIGQISSEVPQNLSASRPQDRQFILSSKKLLLSDSGFYLCAWSVRVGEWAGELFFGEGSRLTVL.

The gene calls are TRBV7-2 and TRBJ2-1, with D unclear. Deletions cut 3 bases from V and 6 bases from J, with 12 bases between. Germline CDR1 and CDR2: SGHTA and FQGNSA. The CDR3 is made up of 14 amino acids. CDR3 sequence reads: CASSLGRVFNEQFF. The CDR3 DNA follows: TGTGCCAGCAGCTTGGGTAGGGTTTTCAATGAGCAGTTCTTC.

This clone was seen just once. V gene TRBV2 combines with J gene TRBJ1-4; possible D gene TRBD1, 6 bases. Trimming took 5 bases from V and 5 from J, leaving 9 bases between them. This CDR3 has 13 residues. The germline V gene encodes CDR1 SNHLY and CDR2 FYNNEI. CDR3 sequence reads: CASSRDINEKLFF. The CDR3 nucleotides read TGTGCCAGCAGTCGGGACATAAATGAAAAACTGTTTTTT.

CDR3 loop: CASSMSATLQEQYF. Written as DNA, the CDR3 is TGTGCCAGTAGTATGTCAGCGACCTTACAGGAGCAGTACTTC. This chain joins TRBV19 and TRBJ2-7; D call uncertain. The V and J ends lost 3 bases and 7 bases respectively, with 16 bases between them. The CDR3 totals 14 residues. Germline V gene lookup returns CDR1 LNHDA and CDR2 SQIVND (reference sequence).

Concerning this clone itself: The sample has other DNA sequences that encode this CDR3 too. V is TRBV7-9 and J is TRBJ2-5; D remains unclear. V dropped 1 base and J dropped 1 base, with 4 bases sitting between them. Germline values: CDR1 SEHNR, CDR2 FQNEAQ (reference sequence). The CDR3 contains 13 residues. The DNA of the CDR3 is TGTGCCAGCAGCTTAGGGGCCCAAGAGACCCAGTACTTC. It translates to CASSLGAQETQYF.

The V and J genes are TRBV7-2 and TRBJ1-2, with 8 bases fitting TRBD1. Germline V gene sequence: CDR1 SGHTA, CDR2 FQGNSA. This CDR3 is built from 15 residues. V trimming: 3 bases; J trimming: 8 bases; junction bases outside the gene matches: 11. CDR3 loop: CASSFPGQVIGGYTF. CDR3 DNA sequence: TGTGCCAGCAGCTTCCCGGGACAGGTTATAGGAGGCTACACCTTC.

This chain links TRBV29-1 with TRBJ2-3; TRBD2 aligns across 8 bases. The CDR3 is 14 amino acids. CDR1 is SQVTM, CDR2 ANQGSEA, per germline. J was trimmed by 2 bases and V by 6 bases; bases with no gene match: 7. This chain's CDR3 is CSVPAGGHTDTQYF. In nucleotides, the CDR3 is TGCAGCGTCCCGGCGGGAGGCCACACAGATACGCAGTATTTT.

The chain combines TRBV18 with TRBJ2-3, with 9 bases identical to TRBD1. V was clipped by 0 bases and J by 10 bases; unmatched bases: 5. This CDR3 is built from 14 residues. Germline-derived CDR1 and CDR2 are KGHSH and LQKENI. DNA for the CDR3: TGTGCCAGCTCACCACCCCCACAGGGGGCGTCGCAGTATTTT. It translates to CASSPPPQGASQYF. The whole variable domain, remainder taken from reference TRBV18 and TRBJ2-3, is NAGVMQNPRHLVRRRGQEARLRCSPMKGHSHVYWYRQLPEEGLKFMVYLQKENIIDESGMPKERFSAEFPKEGPSILRIQQVVRGDSAAYFCASSPPPQGASQYFGPGTRLTVL.

Of note for this clone: Additional DNA sequences in this sample encode the identical CDR3. V usage is TRBV7-9 and J usage is TRBJ1-4; D is unresolved. The CDR3 contains 13 residues. Deletions cut 4 bases from V and 4 bases from J, with 7 bases between. Germline CDR1 reads SEHNR; CDR2 reads FQNEAQ (reference sequence). This chain's CDR3 is CASSSGFNEKLFF. The DNA of the CDR3 is TGTGCCAGCAGCTCTGGGTTTAATGAAAAACTGTTTTTT.

The CDR3 nucleotides are TGTGCCAGCAGTTTAAAACCGCGCGAGCAGTACTTC. It translates to CASSLKPREQYF. This sequence joins TRBV28 and TRBJ2-7, with D hard to call. Germline V gives CDR1 MDHEN, CDR2 SYDVKM. V was clipped by 2 bases and J by 6 bases, with 8 bases between them. The CDR3 extends over 12 amino acids.

Turning to this clone: One base away lies a much larger clone, so this may be a sequencing read error. This same CDR3 is encoded by further DNA sequences in the sample. J is TRBJ1-5 and V is TRBV5-1, with no clear D. With 0 bases removed from V and 0 bases from J, the gap between germline ends came to 1 base. Germline V CDR1 and CDR2: SGHRS, YFSETQ. This CDR3 is 13 amino acids long. This CDR3 is CASSLGSNQPQHF. CDR3 nucleotide sequence: TGCGCCAGCAGCTTGGGTAGCAATCAGCCCCAGCATTTT. Looking up the rest from reference TRBV5-1 and TRBJ1-5 gives the full variable domain: KAGVTQTPRYLIKTRGQQVTLSCSPISGHRSVSWYQQTPGQGLQFLFEYFSETQRNKGNFPGRFSGRQFSNSRSEMNVSTLELGDSALYLCASSLGSNQPQHFGDGTRLSIL.

This chain links TRBV12-5 with TRBJ1-2; D ambiguous. Germline V gives CDR1 LGHNT, CDR2 FRNRAP. Trimming cost V 1 base and J 3 bases, with 9 bases left between them. The CDR3 spans 14 residues. CDR3 sequence reads: CASGLEAGYYGYTF. The CDR3 DNA reads TGTGCTAGTGGTTTGGAGGCCGGCTACTATGGCTACACCTTC. The full variable domain, rest sourced from reference TRBV12-5 and TRBJ1-2, is DARVTQTPRHKVTEMGQEVTMRCQPILGHNTVFWYRQTMMQGLELLAYFRNRAPLDDSGMPKDRFSAEMPDATLATLKIQPSEPRDSAVYFCASGLEAGYYGYTFGSGTRLTVV.

J is TRBJ2-1 and V is TRBV6-1, with 8 nucleotides matching TRBD1. The CDR3 extends over 16 amino acids. The germline CDR1 and CDR2 sequences are MNHNS and SASEGT. J was trimmed by 5 bases and V by 4 bases; bases with no gene match: 10. CDR3 nucleotides: TGTGCCAGCAGTGTTTATCGACAGGGGCGAAACAATGAGCAGTTCTTC. This translates into CASSVYRQGRNNEQFF.

The CDR3 here is CASSLTGTSSYNEQFF. Here the CDR3 DNA reads TGTGCCAGCAGCTTGACCGGGACTAGCTCCTACAATGAGCAGTTCTTC. The V gene is TRBV7-2, the J gene TRBJ2-1; 8 bases agree with TRBD2. This CDR3 contains 16 residues. The V and J ends lost 3 bases and 0 bases, in that order; junction bases with no gene match: 4. CDR1 and CDR2 (germline): SGHTA, FQGNSA.

V and J are TRBV7-2 and TRBJ1-1; possible D gene TRBD1, 5 bases. Germline-derived CDR1 and CDR2 are SGHTA and FQGNSA. The CDR3 sequence is 14 residues long. Trimming took 5 bases from V and 1 from J, leaving 11 bases between them. The CDR3: CASSTGPSNTEAFF. In DNA form, the CDR3 reads TGTGCCAGCAGCACGGGACCGTCGAACACTGAAGCTTTCTTT.

The V gene is TRBV6-5, the J gene TRBJ2-1, with 7 bases identical to TRBD1. Germline CDR1 MNHEY, CDR2 SVGAGI. CDR3 length: 16 amino acids. Germline trimming cut 0 bases from V and 5 bases from J; bases unmatched to any gene: 7. Here the CDR3 DNA reads TGTGCCAGCAGTTACTCGCAGGGGGTCATGGACAATGAGCAGTTCTTC. Translating gives CASSYSQGVMDNEQFF.

Details on this clone: Other DNA sequences from this sample encode an identical CDR3 as well. The J gene is TRBJ1-1, the V gene TRBV5-1; maybe TRBD1 (5 bases). CDR3 length equals 15 residues. Germline values: CDR1 SGHRS, CDR2 YFSETQ. V lost 4 bases and J 6 bases, leaving 19 bases between the germline ends. The CDR3 protein is CASSLVRASDSEAFF. The CDR3 region has the DNA TGCGCCAGCAGCCTGGTCAGGGCCTCCGACTCTGAAGCTTTCTTT.

This chain connects TRBV5-5 to TRBJ1-5; a weak D match, TRBD1 (5 bases). The germline V gene has CDR1 SGHKS and CDR2 YYEKEE (reference sequence). V lost 5 bases to trimming and J lost 5 bases, with 11 bases between them. CDR3 size: 13 residues. The CDR3 sequence: CASSLGGDQPQHF. DNA of the CDR3: TGTGCCAGCAGTCTAGGAGGGGATCAGCCCCAGCATTTT. The full variable domain, in which reference TRBV5-5 and TRBJ1-5 provide the parts outside the CDR3, is DAGVTQSPTHLIKTRGQQVTLRCSPISGHKSVSWYQQVLGQGPQFIFQYYEKEERGRGNFPDRFSARQFPNYSSELNVNALLLGDSALYLCASSLGGDQPQHFGDGTRLSIL.

Details on this clone: Other DNA sequences in this specimen translate into the identical CDR3. V is TRBV5-1 and J is TRBJ2-7; 10 bases line up with TRBD2. Germline V gene sequence: CDR1 SGHRS, CDR2 YFSETQ. The V and J ends lost 0 bases and 2 bases, in that order; junction bases with no gene match: 2. The CDR3 has 15 residues. CDR3 sequence reads: CASSLGTSGTYEQYF. In DNA, the CDR3 is TGCGCCAGCAGCTTGGGGACTAGCGGAACCTACGAGCAGTACTTC.

The rearrangement uses TRBV14 and TRBJ2-7, with D uncertain. V was pared by 4 bases and J by 1 base, with 8 bases between. The germline CDR1 and CDR2 sequences are SGHDN and FVKESK. The CDR3 is made up of 13 amino acids. CDR3 DNA sequence: TGTGCCAGCAGCCCCCGCCGGTCCTACGAGCAGTACTTC. Its protein is CASSPRRSYEQYF.

A single count supports this clone. Other DNA sequences in the same sample also yield this CDR3. This chain connects TRBV7-8 to TRBJ2-7; D not resolved. V was cut by 1 base and J by 2 bases, with 3 bases left in between. The CDR3 has 12 amino acids. CDR1 is SGHVS, CDR2 FQNEAQ, per germline. The CDR3 region is CASSLVPYEQYF. CDR3 DNA: TGTGCCAGCAGCTTAGTCCCCTACGAGCAGTACTTC. The full variable domain, with the rest looked up from reference TRBV7-8 and TRBJ2-7, is GAGVSQSPRYKVAKRGQDVALRCDPISGHVSLFWYQQALGQGPEFLTYFQNEAQLDKSGLPSDRFFAERPEGSVSTLKIQRTQQEDSAVYLCASSLVPYEQYFGPGTRLTVT.

Concerning this clone itself: Other DNA sequences in the same sample also yield this CDR3. The chain has TRBV19 and TRBJ2-1; possible D gene TRBD2, 5 bases. V was clipped by 4 bases and J by 6 bases, with 7 bases between them. This CDR3 comprises 12 residues. Per the germline V gene, CDR1 is LNHDA and CDR2 is SQIVND (reference sequence). The chain's CDR3 is CASSRTVNEQFF. In DNA, the CDR3 is TGTGCCAGTAGTAGGACTGTCAATGAGCAGTTCTTC.

The genes are TRBV28 and TRBJ2-2, with 10 bases that match TRBD2. CDR3 length equals 17 residues. V was pared by 3 bases and J by 4 bases, with 8 bases of the junction left unmatched. CDR1 is MDHEN, CDR2 SYDVKM, per germline. The DNA for the CDR3 is TGTGCCAGCAGTTTCGTAGCGGGAGGCATCAGCACCGGGGAGCTGTTTTTT. It yields the protein CASSFVAGGISTGELFF.

The chain recombines TRBV5-1 with TRBJ2-5; a weak D match, TRBD1 (7 bases). V was pared by 9 bases and J by 2 bases, with 14 bases between. Per germline, CDR1 SGHRS and CDR2 YFSETQ. The CDR3 totals 13 residues. CDR3 DNA: TGCGCCACCGGAGGGGGCGTACAAGAGACCCAGTACTTC. It is translated as CATGGGVQETQYF.

The chain employs TRBV2 and TRBJ1-1, with D unclear. The CDR3 is 14 residues long. Germline V gene data show CDR1 as SNHLY and CDR2 as FYNNEI. The V gene lost 2 bases and the J gene lost 7 bases, with 14 bases spanning the gap. The CDR3, as DNA: TGTGCCAGCAGTGAAAGCCACAAGCTCCTTGAAGCTTTCTTT. As protein: CASSESHKLLEAFF.

The chain joins TRBV2 to TRBJ2-2; D perhaps matches TRBD1 (6 bases). The CDR3 is made up of 13 amino acids. CDR1 is SNHLY, CDR2 FYNNEI, per germline. The V and J ends lost 5 bases and 6 bases respectively, with 10 bases between them. In DNA, the CDR3 is TGTGCCAGCAGTACAGGGTTTTCCGGGGAGCTGTTTTTT. It translates to CASSTGFSGELFF.

This chain uses TRBV27 with TRBJ1-4; weak D call: TRBD1 (6 bases). Per the germline V gene, CDR1 is MNHEY and CDR2 is SMNVEV (reference sequence). V was pared by 10 bases and J by 6 bases, with 18 bases between. The CDR3 covers 14 residues. The CDR3: CATKNRGGYEKLFF. DNA for the CDR3: TGTGCCACCAAGAACAGAGGGGGATATGAAAAACTGTTTTTT.

This clone was counted once. V gene TRBV6-4 combines with J gene TRBJ2-1; 10 nucleotides line up with TRBD2. The CDR3 sequence is 14 residues long. Germline CDR1 and CDR2: MRHNA and SNTAGT. The V gene end was trimmed by 4 bases and the J gene end by 6 bases; junction bases not matched to a gene: 3. The CDR3 sequence is CASSVLAGTNEQFF. The CDR3 DNA reads as TGTGCCAGCAGTGTACTAGCGGGGACCAATGAGCAGTTCTTC.